This T cell receptor beta chain was documented in a study of PD-L1 blockade in urothelial cancer. Study at large: Patients had undergone 0 to 3 prior chemotherapy regimens.

Sequenced by immunoSEQ multiplex PCR; TCRdb stores in-frame clones only, minus some. The table records some 67,000 clones, 85% to 90% of them present only once. The V gene lost 1 base and the J gene lost 10 bases, with 11 bases spanning the gap. The CDR3 contains 13 residues. Germline assignment: CDR1 SGHTA and CDR2 FQGNSA. The sample here was PBMCs, taken around atezolizumab (anti-PD-L1) treatment. This chain connects TRBV7-2 to TRBJ2-1; D call uncertain. The TCR sequence derives from a man aged 55-75 years with urothelial cancer. The CDR3 sequence is CASSLDYTREQFF. For the CDR3, the DNA is TGTGCCAGCAGCTTAGATTACACGAGGGAGCAGTTCTTC.